This TCR beta chain originates from a study of regulatory T cells in long-lasting Graves disease. Described time point: newly diagnosed GD, antithyroid drugs for less than 3 months. PBMCs were the source of the RNA used for TCR sequencing. This clonotype was counted many times. To make TCR beta libraries, researchers used iRepertoire HTBI primers and Arm-PCR of CDR3 regions. As processed by the authors: Samples jointly harbored 55 to 75 TRBV and over 13 TRBJ segments. TCRdb redid the calling of the multiplex PCR reads with MiXCR, one entry per CDR3 protein. Clone size and V and J calls follow TCRdb, not the original study. The repertoire holds 250,000 or so distinct CDR3 sequences, with over 20% as singletons. Looked up from germline, CDR1 is SGDLS and CDR2 is YYNGEE. This CDR3 comprises 18 residues. With V trimmed by 2 bases and J by 0 bases, 9 bases remained unmatched.

This sequence was found in a female donor with Graves disease. The sequenced sample was peripheral blood mononuclear cells (PBMCs), obtained at new diagnosis, from a patient treated with antithyroid drugs. J is TRBJ2-1 and V is TRBV9, with 9 positions matching TRBD2. CDR3 loop: CASSVTPSGTSSYNEQFF. The DNA of the CDR3 is TGTGCCAGCAGCGTGACCCCTAGCGGGACTAGCTCCTACAATGAGCAGTTCTTC.